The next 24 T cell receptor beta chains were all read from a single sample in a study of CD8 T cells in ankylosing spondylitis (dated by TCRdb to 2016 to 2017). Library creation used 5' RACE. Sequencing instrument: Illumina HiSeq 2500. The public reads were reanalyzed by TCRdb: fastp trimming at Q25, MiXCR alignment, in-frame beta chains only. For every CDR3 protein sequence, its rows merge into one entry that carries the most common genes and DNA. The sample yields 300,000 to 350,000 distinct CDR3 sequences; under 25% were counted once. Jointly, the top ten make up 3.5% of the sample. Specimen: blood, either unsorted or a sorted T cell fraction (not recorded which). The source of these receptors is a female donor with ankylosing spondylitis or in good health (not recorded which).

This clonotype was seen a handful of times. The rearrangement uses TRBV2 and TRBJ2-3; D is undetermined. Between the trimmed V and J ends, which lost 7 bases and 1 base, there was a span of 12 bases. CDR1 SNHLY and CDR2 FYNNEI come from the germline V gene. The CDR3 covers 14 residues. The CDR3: CASKKRPRTDTQYF. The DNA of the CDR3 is TGTGCCAGCAAGAAGCGACCTCGCACAGATACGCAGTATTTT.

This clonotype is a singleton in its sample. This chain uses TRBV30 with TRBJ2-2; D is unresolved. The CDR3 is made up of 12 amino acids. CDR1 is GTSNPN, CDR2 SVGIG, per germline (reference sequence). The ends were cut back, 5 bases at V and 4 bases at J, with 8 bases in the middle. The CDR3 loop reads CAWSETTGELFF. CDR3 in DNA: TGTGCCTGGTCAGAGACCACCGGGGAGCTGTTTTTT.

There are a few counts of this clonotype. The CDR3 loop is CASSSGETSYNEQFF. In nucleotides, the CDR3 is TGCGCCAGCAGCTCCGGAGAGACTTCCTACAATGAGCAGTTCTTC. The rearrangement joins TRBV5-1 to TRBJ2-1; D is ambiguous. Germline V gene data show CDR1 as SGHRS and CDR2 as YFSETQ. CDR3 length equals 15 residues. The V end was cut by 3 bases, the J end by 1 base, with 11 bases between. The variable domain in full, completed from reference TRBV5-1 and TRBJ2-1, reads KAGVTQTPRYLIKTRGQQVTLSCSPISGHRSVSWYQQTPGQGLQFLFEYFSETQRNKGNFPGRFSGRQFSNSRSEMNVSTLELGDSALYLCASSSGETSYNEQFFGPGTRLTVL.

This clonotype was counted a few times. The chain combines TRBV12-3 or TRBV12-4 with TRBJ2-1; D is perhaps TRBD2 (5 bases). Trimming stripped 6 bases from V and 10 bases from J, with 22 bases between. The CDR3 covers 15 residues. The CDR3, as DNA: TGTGCCAGCAGCCCGCCCAGGCAGGAGGTACTAGAGCAGTTCTTC. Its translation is CASSPPRQEVLEQFF.

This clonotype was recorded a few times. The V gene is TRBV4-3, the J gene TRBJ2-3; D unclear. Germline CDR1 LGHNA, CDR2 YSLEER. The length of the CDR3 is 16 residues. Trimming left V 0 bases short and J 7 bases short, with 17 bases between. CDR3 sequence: CASSQDQTAARYTQYF. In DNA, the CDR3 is TGCGCCAGCAGCCAAGATCAAACGGCAGCGAGATATACGCAGTATTTT.

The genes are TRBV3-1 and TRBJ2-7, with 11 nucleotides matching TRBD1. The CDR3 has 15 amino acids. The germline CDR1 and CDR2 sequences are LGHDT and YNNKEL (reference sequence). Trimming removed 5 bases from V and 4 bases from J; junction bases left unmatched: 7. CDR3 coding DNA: TGTGCCAGCAGCTTCGGACAGGGGGCATATTACGAGCAGTACTTC. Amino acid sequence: CASSFGQGAYYEQYF.

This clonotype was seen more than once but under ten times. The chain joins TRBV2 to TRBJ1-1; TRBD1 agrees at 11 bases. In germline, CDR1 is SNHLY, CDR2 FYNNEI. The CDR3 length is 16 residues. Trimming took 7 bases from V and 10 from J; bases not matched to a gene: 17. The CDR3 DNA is TGTGCCAGCAATGACCGGACAGGGGGCCCTCGGAGAGGAGCTTTCTTT. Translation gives CASNDRTGGPRRGAFF.

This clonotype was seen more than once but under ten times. For the CDR3, the DNA is TGTGCCAGCAGCCAGGGACAGGGCGGCGGGGAGCAGTACTTC. The encoded protein is CASSQGQGGGEQYF. This sequence joins TRBV6-1 and TRBJ2-7; TRBD1 matches at 9 bases. Germline V CDR1 and CDR2: MNHNS, SASEGT. The CDR3 loop spans 14 amino acids. Losses at the gene ends were 6 bases for V and 7 bases for J; bases not matched to a gene: 10.

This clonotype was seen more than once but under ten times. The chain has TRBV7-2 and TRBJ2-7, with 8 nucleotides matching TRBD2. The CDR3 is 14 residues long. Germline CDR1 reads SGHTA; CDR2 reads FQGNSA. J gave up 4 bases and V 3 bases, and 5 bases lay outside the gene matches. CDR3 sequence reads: CASSFSGTPYEQYF. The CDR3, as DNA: TGTGCCAGCAGCTTTAGCGGGACTCCTTACGAGCAGTACTTC. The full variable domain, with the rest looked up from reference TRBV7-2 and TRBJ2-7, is GAGVSQSPSNKVTEKGKDVELRCDPISGHTALYWYRQSLGQGLEFLIYFQGNSAPDKSGLPSDRFSAERTGGSVSTLTIQRTQQEDSAVYLCASSFSGTPYEQYFGPGTRLTVT.

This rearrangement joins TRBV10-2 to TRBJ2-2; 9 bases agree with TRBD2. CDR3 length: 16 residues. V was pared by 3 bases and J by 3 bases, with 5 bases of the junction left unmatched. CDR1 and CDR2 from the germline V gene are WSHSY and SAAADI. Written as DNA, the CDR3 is TGCGCCAGCAGTGATATCACTAGCGGGTACACCGGGGAGCTGTTTTTT. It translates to CASSDITSGYTGELFF.

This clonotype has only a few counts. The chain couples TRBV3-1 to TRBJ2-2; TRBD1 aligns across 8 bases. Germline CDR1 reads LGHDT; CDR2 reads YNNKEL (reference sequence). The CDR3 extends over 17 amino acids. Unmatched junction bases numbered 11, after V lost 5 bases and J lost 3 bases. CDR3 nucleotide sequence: TGTGCCAGCAGCTTGACCCCGGACAGGGCGGACACCGGGGAGCTGTTTTTT. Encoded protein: CASSLTPDRADTGELFF.

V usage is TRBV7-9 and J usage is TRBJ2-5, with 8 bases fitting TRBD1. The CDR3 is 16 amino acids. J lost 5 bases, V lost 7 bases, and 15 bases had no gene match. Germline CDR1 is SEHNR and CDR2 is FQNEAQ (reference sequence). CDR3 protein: CASIGPRDRYPETQYF. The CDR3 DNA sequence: TGTGCCAGCATCGGACCCCGGGACAGGTATCCCGAGACCCAGTACTTC.

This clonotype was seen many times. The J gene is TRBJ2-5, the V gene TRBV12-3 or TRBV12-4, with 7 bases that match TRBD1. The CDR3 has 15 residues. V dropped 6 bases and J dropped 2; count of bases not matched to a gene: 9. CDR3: CASSEKTGTQETQYF. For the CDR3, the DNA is TGTGCCAGCAGCGAAAAGACAGGGACGCAAGAGACCCAGTACTTC.

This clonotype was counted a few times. The CDR3 reads CAISITGSDTEAFF. DNA of the CDR3: TGTGCCATCAGTATAACAGGGTCGGACACTGAAGCTTTCTTT. This sequence joins TRBV10-3 and TRBJ1-1, with a possible D match to TRBD1 (6 bases). This CDR3 is built from 14 residues. V was shortened by 5 bases and J by 3 bases, with 13 bases between the two germline ends. CDR1 and CDR2 (germline): ENHRY, SYGVKD.

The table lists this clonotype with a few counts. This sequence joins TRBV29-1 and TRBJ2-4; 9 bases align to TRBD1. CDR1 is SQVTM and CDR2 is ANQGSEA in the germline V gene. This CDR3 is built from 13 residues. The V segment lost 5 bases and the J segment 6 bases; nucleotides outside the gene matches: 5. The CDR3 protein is CSVSEQGANIQYF. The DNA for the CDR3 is TGCAGCGTTTCCGAACAGGGGGCAAACATTCAGTACTTC.

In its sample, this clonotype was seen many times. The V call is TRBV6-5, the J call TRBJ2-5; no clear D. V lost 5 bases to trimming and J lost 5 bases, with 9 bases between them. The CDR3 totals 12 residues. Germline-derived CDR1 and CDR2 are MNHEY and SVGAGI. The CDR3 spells CASSHLGETQYF. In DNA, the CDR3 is TGTGCCAGCAGTCATCTGGGGGAGACCCAGTACTTC.

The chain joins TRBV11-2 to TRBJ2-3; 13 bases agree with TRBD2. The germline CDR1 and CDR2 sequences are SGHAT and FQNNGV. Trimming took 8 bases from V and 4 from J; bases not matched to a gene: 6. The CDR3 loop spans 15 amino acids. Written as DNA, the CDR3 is TGTGCCAGCTGCTGGACTAGCGGGAGTGCAGATACGCAGTATTTT. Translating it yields CASCWTSGSADTQYF.

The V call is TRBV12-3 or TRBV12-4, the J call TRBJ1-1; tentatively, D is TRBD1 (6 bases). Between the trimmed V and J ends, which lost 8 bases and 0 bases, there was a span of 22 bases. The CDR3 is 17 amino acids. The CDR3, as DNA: TGTGCCAGCGCTCGACAACAGGGCGGAGGGGTGAACACTGAAGCTTTCTTT. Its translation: CASARQQGGGVNTEAFF.

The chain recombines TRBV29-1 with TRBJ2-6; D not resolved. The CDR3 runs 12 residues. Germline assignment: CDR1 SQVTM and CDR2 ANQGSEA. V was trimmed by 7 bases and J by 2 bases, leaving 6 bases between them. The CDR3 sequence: CSALTGANVLTF. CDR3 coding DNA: TGCAGCGCCCTCACTGGGGCCAACGTCCTGACTTTC.

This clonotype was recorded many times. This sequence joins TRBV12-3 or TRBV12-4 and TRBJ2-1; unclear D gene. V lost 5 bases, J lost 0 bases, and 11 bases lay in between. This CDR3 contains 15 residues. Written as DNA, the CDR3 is TGTGCCAGCAGTCCGCCCCCCCGCTCCTACAATGAGCAGTTCTTC. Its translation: CASSPPPRSYNEQFF.

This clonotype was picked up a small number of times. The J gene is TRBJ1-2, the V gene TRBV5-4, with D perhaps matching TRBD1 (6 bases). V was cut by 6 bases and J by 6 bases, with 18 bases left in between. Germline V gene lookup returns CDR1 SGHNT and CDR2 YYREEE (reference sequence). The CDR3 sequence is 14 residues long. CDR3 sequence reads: CASTGGDTRDGYTF. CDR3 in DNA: TGTGCCAGCACTGGCGGGGACACACGGGATGGCTACACCTTC.

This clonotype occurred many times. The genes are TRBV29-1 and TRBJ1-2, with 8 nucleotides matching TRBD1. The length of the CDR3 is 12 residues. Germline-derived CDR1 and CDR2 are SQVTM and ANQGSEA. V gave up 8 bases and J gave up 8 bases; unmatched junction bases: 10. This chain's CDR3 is CSTRLDREGYTF. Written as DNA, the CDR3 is TGCAGCACCCGCTTGGACAGGGAAGGCTACACCTTC.

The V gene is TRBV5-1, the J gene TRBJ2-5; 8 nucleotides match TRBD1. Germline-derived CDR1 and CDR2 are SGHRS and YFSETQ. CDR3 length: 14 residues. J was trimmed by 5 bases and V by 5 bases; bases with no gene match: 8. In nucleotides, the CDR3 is TGCGCCAGCAGGAACCCAGGGGGCTGGGAGACCCAGTACTTC. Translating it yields CASRNPGGWETQYF. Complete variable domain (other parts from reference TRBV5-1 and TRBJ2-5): KAGVTQTPRYLIKTRGQQVTLSCSPISGHRSVSWYQQTPGQGLQFLFEYFSETQRNKGNFPGRFSGRQFSNSRSEMNVSTLELGDSALYLCASRNPGGWETQYFGPGTRLLVL.

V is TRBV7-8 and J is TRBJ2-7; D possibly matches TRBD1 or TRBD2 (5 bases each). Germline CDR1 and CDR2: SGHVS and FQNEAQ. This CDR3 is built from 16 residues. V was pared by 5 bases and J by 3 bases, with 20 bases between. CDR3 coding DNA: TGTGCCAGCAGCCCAAGGGGAGTTGGGACGATCTACGAGCAGTACTTC. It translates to CASSPRGVGTIYEQYF.